These T cell receptor beta chains were read from a single sample in a study of blood T cells in healthy people across ages. A single record per CDR3 protein comes from TCRdb applying MiXCR to the 5' RACE reads. The sample carries about 930,000 distinct CDR3 sequences, about 27% recorded once. The same specimen was also included in a second study, on T cells of mothers and their children.

The sample comprised blood. These receptors were taken from a woman in her thirties or forties in good health. The CDR3 runs from the conserved cysteine through the conserved F or W. A D gene is named only where the DNA matches it firmly. Some rows mark clone size as missing; the rest say once, few, many or name a class of expanded clone.

j_gene: TRBJ2-1
v_gene: TRBV29-1
abundance: NA
d_gene: NA
CDR3aa: CSVVGYGEQFF
CDR3nt: TGCAGCGTTGTGGGGTATGGGGAGCAGTTCTTC

j_gene: TRBJ2-6
v_gene: TRBV29-1
abundance: many
d_gene: NA
CDR3aa: CSVAEFSGANVLTF
CDR3nt: TGCAGCGTTGCGGAATTTAGTGGGGCCAACGTCCTGACTTTC

j_gene: TRBJ1-5
v_gene: TRBV6-8
abundance: many
d_gene: NA
CDR3aa: CASSTEVIGRFPQHF
CDR3nt: TGTGCCAGCTCTACTGAGGTCATTGGGCGATTTCCCCAGCATTTT

j_gene: TRBJ2-5
v_gene: TRBV12-3/TRBV12-4
abundance: many
d_gene: TRBD1
CDR3aa: CASSLRKGTGQETQYF
CDR3nt: TGTGCCAGCAGTCTGAGAAAAGGGACAGGGCAAGAGACCCAGTACTTC

j_gene: TRBJ2-3
v_gene: TRBV7-2
abundance: NA
d_gene: TRBD1
CDR3aa: CASSWRTGVGADTQYF
CDR3nt: TGTGCCAGCAGCTGGCGGACAGGGGTTGGCGCAGATACGCAGTATTTT

j_gene: TRBJ2-7
v_gene: TRBV7-2
abundance: NA
d_gene: NA
CDR3aa: CASSLEPGPPGNEQYF
CDR3nt: TGTGCCAGCAGCCTAGAGCCGGGACCGCCAGGGAACGAGCAGTACTTC

j_gene: TRBJ2-2
v_gene: TRBV7-8
abundance: few
d_gene: NA
CDR3aa: CASSPIRLANTGELFF
CDR3nt: TGTGCCAGCAGCCCTATACGGTTGGCGAACACCGGGGAGCTGTTTTTT

j_gene: TRBJ1-1
v_gene: TRBV2
abundance: NA
d_gene: NA
CDR3aa: CASSPQVSTEAFF
CDR3nt: TGTGCCAGCAGTCCACAGGTTTCCACTGAAGCTTTCTTT

j_gene: TRBJ2-1
v_gene: TRBV5-1
abundance: NA
d_gene: NA
CDR3aa: CASSLGLGGVYNEQFF
CDR3nt: TGCGCCAGCAGCTTGGGGCTGGGGGGAGTCTACAATGAGCAGTTCTTC

j_gene: TRBJ1-2
v_gene: TRBV5-1
abundance: NA
d_gene: NA
CDR3aa: CASSQEGRYGYTF
CDR3nt: TGCGCCAGCAGTCAAGAGGGGAGGTATGGCTACACCTTC

j_gene: TRBJ2-5
v_gene: TRBV7-2
abundance: few
d_gene: NA
CDR3aa: CASSLAAGSWETQYF
CDR3nt: TGTGCCAGCAGCTTAGCTGCAGGGTCTTGGGAGACCCAGTACTTC

j_gene: TRBJ2-7
v_gene: TRBV9
abundance: NA
d_gene: NA
CDR3aa: CASSSLRAGIYEQYF
CDR3nt: TGTGCCAGCAGCTCCCTCCGGGCGGGTATCTACGAGCAGTACTTC

j_gene: TRBJ2-7
v_gene: TRBV4-1
abundance: many
d_gene: TRBD2
CDR3aa: CASSQGDILAGGLNEQYF
CDR3nt: TGCGCCAGCAGCCAAGGGGACATACTAGCGGGGGGGCTCAACGAGCAGTACTTC

j_gene: TRBJ2-1
v_gene: TRBV5-1
abundance: NA
d_gene: TRBD2
CDR3aa: CASSSSGTSGYSEQFF
CDR3nt: TGCGCCAGCAGCTCGTCCGGGACTAGCGGTTACAGTGAGCAGTTCTTC

j_gene: TRBJ2-1
v_gene: TRBV28
abundance: few
d_gene: NA
CDR3aa: CASSLTPGEQFF
CDR3nt: TGTGCCAGCAGTCTTACCCCAGGTGAGCAGTTCTTC

j_gene: TRBJ2-1
v_gene: TRBV4-1
abundance: NA
d_gene: NA
CDR3aa: CASSQATGSCNEQFF
CDR3nt: TGCGCCAGCAGCCAAGCGACTGGCTCCTGCAATGAGCAGTTCTTC

j_gene: TRBJ2-5
v_gene: TRBV13
abundance: many
d_gene: TRBD1
CDR3aa: CASSSAGTGGLGETQYF
CDR3nt: TGTGCCAGCAGCTCCGCCGGGACAGGGGGCCTCGGAGAGACCCAGTACTTC

j_gene: TRBJ1-2
v_gene: TRBV28
abundance: NA
d_gene: NA
CDR3aa: CASSVFNYGYTF
CDR3nt: TGTGCCAGCAGTGTATTCAACTATGGCTACACCTTC

j_gene: TRBJ1-1
v_gene: TRBV7-9
abundance: NA
d_gene: NA
CDR3aa: CASSLATGVNTEAFF
CDR3nt: TGTGCCAGCAGCTTAGCGACGGGGGTGAACACTGAAGCTTTCTTT

j_gene: TRBJ2-7
v_gene: TRBV5-1
abundance: NA
d_gene: NA
CDR3aa: CASSPPRVQYF
CDR3nt: TGCGCCAGCAGCCCCCCCCGGGTGCAGTACTTC

j_gene: TRBJ2-3
v_gene: TRBV28
abundance: many
d_gene: NA
CDR3aa: CASSLGERHTDTQYF
CDR3nt: TGTGCCAGCAGTTTAGGGGAGAGACACACAGATACGCAGTATTTT

j_gene: TRBJ2-5
v_gene: TRBV6-9
abundance: NA
d_gene: TRBD2
CDR3aa: CASSYSKGTSQETQYF
CDR3nt: TGTGCCAGCAGTTACTCAAAGGGGACTAGCCAAGAGACCCAGTACTTC

j_gene: TRBJ1-2
v_gene: TRBV12-3/TRBV12-4
abundance: NA
d_gene: NA
CDR3aa: CASSLAPRGHGYTF
CDR3nt: TGTGCCAGCAGTTTAGCCCCCCGGGGGCATGGCTACACCTTC

j_gene: TRBJ2-5
v_gene: TRBV6-5
abundance: NA
d_gene: TRBD1
CDR3aa: CASSRETGGRETQYF
CDR3nt: TGTGCCAGCAGCCGAGAGACAGGGGGACGCGAGACCCAGTACTTC

j_gene: TRBJ1-4
v_gene: TRBV29-1
abundance: few
d_gene: TRBD1
CDR3aa: CSAKGDGTAEKLFF
CDR3nt: TGCAGCGCTAAGGGGGACGGGACAGCTGAAAAACTGTTTTTT

j_gene: TRBJ1-5
v_gene: TRBV20-1
abundance: NA
d_gene: NA
CDR3aa: CSARASVGTYSNQPQHF
CDR3nt: TGCAGTGCTAGAGCGAGTGTGGGAACATATAGCAATCAGCCCCAGCATTTT

j_gene: TRBJ2-1
v_gene: TRBV18
abundance: NA
d_gene: NA
CDR3aa: CASSPREGASEQFF
CDR3nt: TGTGCCAGCTCACCACGGGAGGGGGCGAGTGAGCAGTTCTTC

j_gene: TRBJ1-2
v_gene: TRBV20-1
abundance: NA
d_gene: NA
CDR3aa: CSAPEGANYGYTF
CDR3nt: TGCAGTGCTCCGGAAGGGGCAAACTATGGCTACACCTTC

j_gene: TRBJ2-7
v_gene: TRBV18
abundance: NA
d_gene: NA
CDR3aa: CASSPPGVGYEQYF
CDR3nt: TGTGCCAGCTCACCACCGGGTGTAGGGTACGAGCAGTACTTC

j_gene: TRBJ1-5
v_gene: TRBV6-6
abundance: few
d_gene: TRBD1
CDR3aa: CASRTGEPQHF
CDR3nt: TGTGCCAGCAGGACAGGGGAGCCCCAGCATTTT

j_gene: TRBJ1-6
v_gene: TRBV7-8
abundance: NA
d_gene: NA
CDR3aa: CTSSLGGGALHF
CDR3nt: TGTACCAGCAGCTTAGGGGGTGGGGCCCTCCACTTT

j_gene: TRBJ1-1
v_gene: TRBV10-3
abundance: NA
d_gene: NA
CDR3aa: CATREDTEAFF
CDR3nt: TGTGCCACCCGGGAAGACACTGAAGCTTTCTTT

j_gene: TRBJ1-1
v_gene: TRBV5-5
abundance: NA
d_gene: NA
CDR3aa: CASSLGQARSMNTEAFF
CDR3nt: TGTGCCAGCAGCTTGGGCCAGGCCCGATCGATGAACACTGAAGCTTTCTTT

j_gene: TRBJ2-5
v_gene: TRBV5-1
abundance: NA
d_gene: TRBD2
CDR3aa: CASSRGGSGEETQYF
CDR3nt: TGCGCCAGCAGCCGGGGCGGGAGCGGGGAAGAGACCCAGTACTTC

j_gene: TRBJ2-7
v_gene: TRBV28
abundance: few
d_gene: TRBD2
CDR3aa: CASSMGTSGGPEQYF
CDR3nt: TGTGCCAGCAGTATGGGGACTAGCGGGGGTCCCGAGCAGTACTTC

j_gene: TRBJ2-3
v_gene: TRBV13
abundance: few
d_gene: NA
CDR3aa: CASSFSRDTQYF
CDR3nt: TGTGCCAGCAGCTTCTCCCGAGATACGCAGTATTTT

j_gene: TRBJ2-1
v_gene: TRBV29-1
abundance: once
d_gene: NA
CDR3aa: CSVEGVGADDYNEQFF
CDR3nt: TGCAGCGTTGAAGGTGTCGGAGCGGACGACTACAATGAGCAGTTCTTC

j_gene: TRBJ2-1
v_gene: TRBV7-2
abundance: many
d_gene: TRBD1
CDR3aa: CASSPDRGTYNEQFF
CDR3nt: TGTGCCAGCAGCCCCGACAGGGGCACATACAATGAGCAGTTCTTC

j_gene: TRBJ2-1
v_gene: TRBV11-1
abundance: few
d_gene: TRBD1
CDR3aa: CASSPGTGSGEQFF
CDR3nt: TGTGCCAGCAGCCCCGGGACAGGGTCGGGGGAGCAGTTCTTC

j_gene: TRBJ1-5
v_gene: TRBV6-6
abundance: few
d_gene: NA
CDR3aa: CASSPRPYQPQHF
CDR3nt: TGTGCCAGCAGTCCCCGGCCGTACCAGCCCCAGCATTTT

j_gene: TRBJ1-6
v_gene: TRBV14
abundance: few
d_gene: NA
CDR3aa: CASSLLRATSSPLHF
CDR3nt: TGTGCCAGCAGCCTGCTCAGGGCTACTAGTTCACCCCTCCACTTT

j_gene: TRBJ2-7
v_gene: TRBV18
abundance: many
d_gene: NA
CDR3aa: CASSPLIEQYF
CDR3nt: TGTGCCAGCTCACCACTGATAGAGCAGTACTTC

j_gene: TRBJ2-7
v_gene: TRBV28
abundance: NA
d_gene: TRBD1
CDR3aa: CASRLPGGAGFRSYEQYF
CDR3nt: TGTGCCAGCAGGCTCCCAGGGGGCGCGGGGTTTCGGTCCTACGAGCAGTACTTC

j_gene: TRBJ2-7
v_gene: TRBV7-2
abundance: NA
d_gene: NA
CDR3aa: CASSLGGPWQLSSYEQYF
CDR3nt: TGTGCCAGCAGCTTAGGGGGCCCTTGGCAGCTATCCTCCTACGAGCAGTACTTC

j_gene: TRBJ2-7
v_gene: TRBV15
abundance: NA
d_gene: NA
CDR3aa: CATSRDSHNEQYF
CDR3nt: TGTGCCACCAGCAGGGACAGCCACAATGAGCAGTACTTC

j_gene: TRBJ1-1
v_gene: TRBV7-3
abundance: NA
d_gene: TRBD1
CDR3aa: CASRGDRGTTEAFF
CDR3nt: TGTGCCAGCAGGGGGGACAGGGGGACGACTGAAGCTTTCTTT

j_gene: TRBJ2-5
v_gene: TRBV24-1
abundance: NA
d_gene: NA
CDR3aa: CATSDYGAGQETQYF
CDR3nt: TGTGCCACCAGTGATTACGGGGCAGGGCAAGAGACCCAGTACTTC

j_gene: TRBJ1-2
v_gene: TRBV7-9
abundance: NA
d_gene: NA
CDR3aa: CASSLETDTIGYTF
CDR3nt: TGTGCCAGCAGCTTAGAGACGGACACCATAGGCTACACCTTC

j_gene: TRBJ1-2
v_gene: TRBV28
abundance: NA
d_gene: TRBD1
CDR3aa: CASSFLGTGAINYGYTF
CDR3nt: TGTGCCAGCAGTTTTCTCGGGACAGGGGCGATAAACTATGGCTACACCTTC

j_gene: TRBJ2-7
v_gene: TRBV20-1
abundance: many
d_gene: TRBD2
CDR3aa: CSARRGLAGEEQYF
CDR3nt: TGCAGTGCTAGAAGAGGACTAGCGGGGGAAGAGCAGTACTTC

j_gene: TRBJ2-3
v_gene: TRBV7-2
abundance: NA
d_gene: NA
CDR3aa: CASSFSRGPTGTQYF
CDR3nt: TGTGCCAGCAGCTTCTCCAGGGGTCCGACAGGTACGCAGTATTTT

j_gene: TRBJ2-7
v_gene: TRBV30
abundance: NA
d_gene: TRBD2
CDR3aa: CAGGLADSYEQYF
CDR3nt: TGTGCCGGCGGACTAGCGGATTCCTACGAGCAGTACTTC

j_gene: TRBJ2-7
v_gene: TRBV7-2
abundance: many
d_gene: TRBD1
CDR3aa: CASNEQGIHEQYF
CDR3nt: TGTGCCAGCAATGAACAGGGGATCCACGAGCAGTACTTC

j_gene: TRBJ2-3
v_gene: TRBV5-1
abundance: few
d_gene: TRBD1
CDR3aa: CASSHSGTGLTDTQYF
CDR3nt: TGCGCCAGCAGCCATTCGGGGACAGGGCTCACAGATACGCAGTATTTT

j_gene: TRBJ2-5
v_gene: TRBV19
abundance: NA
d_gene: TRBD2
CDR3aa: CASMKAGGRGEQYF
CDR3nt: TGTGCCAGTATGAAGGCGGGGGGGCGGGGTGAGCAGTACTTC

j_gene: TRBJ2-1
v_gene: TRBV13
abundance: NA
d_gene: TRBD1
CDR3aa: CASSPPTGGYNEQFF
CDR3nt: TGTGCCAGCAGCCCCCCGACAGGGGGTTACAATGAGCAGTTCTTC

j_gene: TRBJ2-1
v_gene: TRBV5-1
abundance: few
d_gene: TRBD1
CDR3aa: CASSLAGTGGLYNEQFF
CDR3nt: TGCGCCAGCAGCTTGGCGGGGACAGGGGGCCTCTACAATGAGCAGTTCTTC

j_gene: TRBJ1-2
v_gene: TRBV7-9
abundance: few
d_gene: NA
CDR3aa: CAGSPGTGGYTF
CDR3nt: TGTGCCGGCAGCCCAGGGACGGGTGGCTACACCTTC

j_gene: TRBJ2-7
v_gene: TRBV14
abundance: NA
d_gene: NA
CDR3aa: CASSPLDNSYEQYF
CDR3nt: TGTGCCAGCAGCCCCCTGGACAACTCCTACGAGCAGTACTTC